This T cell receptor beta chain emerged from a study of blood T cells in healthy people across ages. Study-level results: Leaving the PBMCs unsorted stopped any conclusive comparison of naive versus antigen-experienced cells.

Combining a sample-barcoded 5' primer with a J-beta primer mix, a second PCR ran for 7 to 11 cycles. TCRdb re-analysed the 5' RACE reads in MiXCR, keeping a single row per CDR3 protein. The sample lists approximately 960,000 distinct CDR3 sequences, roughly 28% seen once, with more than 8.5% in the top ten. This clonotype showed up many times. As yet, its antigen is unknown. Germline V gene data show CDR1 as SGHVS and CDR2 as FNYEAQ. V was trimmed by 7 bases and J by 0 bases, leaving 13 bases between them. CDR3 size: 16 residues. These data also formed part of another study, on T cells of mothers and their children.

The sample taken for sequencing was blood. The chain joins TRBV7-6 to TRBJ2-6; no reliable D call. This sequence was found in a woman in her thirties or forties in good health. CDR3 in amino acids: CASTDGSGSGANVLTF. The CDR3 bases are TGTGCCAGCACTGATGGCTCGGGCTCTGGGGCCAACGTCCTGACTTTC.